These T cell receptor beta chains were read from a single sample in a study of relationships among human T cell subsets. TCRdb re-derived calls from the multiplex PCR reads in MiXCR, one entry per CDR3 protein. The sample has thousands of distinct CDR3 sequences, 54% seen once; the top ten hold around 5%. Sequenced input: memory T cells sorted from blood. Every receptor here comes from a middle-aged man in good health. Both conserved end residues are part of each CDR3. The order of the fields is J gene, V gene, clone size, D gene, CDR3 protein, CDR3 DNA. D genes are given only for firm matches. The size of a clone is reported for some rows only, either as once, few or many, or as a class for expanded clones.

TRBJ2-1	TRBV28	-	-	CASKGSPDNEQFF	TGTGCCAGTAAGGGATCCCCCGACAATGAGCAGTTCTTC
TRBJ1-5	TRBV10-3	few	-	CAIRQRQGPQHF	TGTGCCATCAGGCAGAGGCAGGGACCCCAGCATTTT
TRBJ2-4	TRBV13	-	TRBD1	CASSGGRTGESIQYF	TGTGCCAGCAGCGGAGGCAGGACAGGGGAGTCCATTCAGTACTTC
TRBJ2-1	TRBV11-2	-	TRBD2	CASSLDSSTSYEQFF	TGTGCCAGCAGCTTAGATTCCTCGACTAGCTATGAGCAGTTCTTC
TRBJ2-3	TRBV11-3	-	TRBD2	CASSPSGASTDTQYF	TGTGCCAGCAGCCCTAGCGGGGCAAGCACAGATACGCAGTATTTT
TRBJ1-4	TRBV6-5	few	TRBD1	CASSRTGNEKLFF	TGTGCCAGCAGTCGGACAGGGAATGAAAAACTGTTTTTT
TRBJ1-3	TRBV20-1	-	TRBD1	CSASPTGGSGNTIYF	TGCAGTGCTAGCCCGACAGGGGGCTCTGGAAACACCATATATTTT
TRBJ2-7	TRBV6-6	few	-	CATSGRYEQYF	TGTGCCACCTCGGGGCGGTACGAGCAGTACTTC
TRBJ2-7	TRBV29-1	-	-	CSVGGESSYEQYF	TGCAGCGTGGGGGGAGAGAGCTCCTACGAGCAGTACTTC
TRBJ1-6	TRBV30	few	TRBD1	CAWRNVDRRGNSPLHF	TGTGCCTGGAGGAACGTGGACAGGCGGGGTAATTCACCCCTCCACTTT
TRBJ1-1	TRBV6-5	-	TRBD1	CASSRDRHSLMNTEAFF	TGTGCCAGCAGCCGGGACAGGCATTCTCTCATGAACACTGAAGCTTTCTTT
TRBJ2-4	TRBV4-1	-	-	CASSPGPGRKNIQYF	TGCGCCAGCAGCCCAGGTCCGGGGCGAAAAAACATTCAGTACTTC
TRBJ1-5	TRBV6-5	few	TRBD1	CATGGVGNQPQHF	TGTGCCACAGGGGGGGTAGGCAATCAGCCCCAGCATTTT
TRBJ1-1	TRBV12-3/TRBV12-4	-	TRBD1	CASSRDSDTEAFF	TGTGCCAGCAGTAGGGACAGCGACACTGAAGCTTTCTTT
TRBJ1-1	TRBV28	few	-	CASEKNTEAFF	TGTGCCAGCGAGAAGAACACTGAAGCTTTCTTT
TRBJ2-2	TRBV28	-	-	CASSLLDLVSGELFF	TGTGCCAGCAGTTTATTGGACCTTGTGTCCGGGGAGCTGTTTTTT
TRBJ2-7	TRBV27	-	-	CATVRMGGGGEQYF	TGTGCCACCGTACGTATGGGGGGAGGCGGCGAGCAGTACTTC
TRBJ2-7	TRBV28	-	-	CASSPSGQGTYGEQYF	TGTGCCAGCAGCCCATCCGGGCAGGGAACTTATGGCGAGCAGTACTTC